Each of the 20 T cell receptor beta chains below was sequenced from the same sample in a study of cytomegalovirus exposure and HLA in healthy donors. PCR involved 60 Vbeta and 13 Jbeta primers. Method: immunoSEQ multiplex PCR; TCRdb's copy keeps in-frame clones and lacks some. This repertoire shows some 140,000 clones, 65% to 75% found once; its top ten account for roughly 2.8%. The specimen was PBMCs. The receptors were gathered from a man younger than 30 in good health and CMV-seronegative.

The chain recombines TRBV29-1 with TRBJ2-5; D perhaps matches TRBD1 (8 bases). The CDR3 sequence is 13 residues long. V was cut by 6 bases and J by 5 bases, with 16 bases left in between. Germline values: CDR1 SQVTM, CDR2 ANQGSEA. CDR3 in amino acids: CSVSTGGEETQYF. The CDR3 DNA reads TGCAGCGTGTCTACAGGGGGGGAGGAGACCCAGTACTTC.

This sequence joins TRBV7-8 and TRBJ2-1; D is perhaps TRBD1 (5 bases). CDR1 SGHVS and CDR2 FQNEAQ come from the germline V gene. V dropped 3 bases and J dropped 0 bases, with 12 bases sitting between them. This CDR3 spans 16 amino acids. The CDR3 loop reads CASSFGRTISYNEQFF. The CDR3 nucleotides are TGTGCCAGCAGCTTCGGTAGGACAATCTCCTACAATGAGCAGTTCTTC.

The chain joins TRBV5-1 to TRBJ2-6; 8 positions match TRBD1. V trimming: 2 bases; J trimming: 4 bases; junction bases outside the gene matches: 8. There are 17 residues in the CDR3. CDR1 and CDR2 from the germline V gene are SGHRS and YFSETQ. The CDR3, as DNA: TGCGCCAGCAGCTTACCGGGACAGGCTGCCGGGGCCAACGTCCTGACTTTC. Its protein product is CASSLPGQAAGANVLTF. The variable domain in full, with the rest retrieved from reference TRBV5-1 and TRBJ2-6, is KAGVTQTPRYLIKTRGQQVTLSCSPISGHRSVSWYQQTPGQGLQFLFEYFSETQRNKGNFPGRFSGRQFSNSRSEMNVSTLELGDSALYLCASSLPGQAAGANVLTFGAGSRLTVL.

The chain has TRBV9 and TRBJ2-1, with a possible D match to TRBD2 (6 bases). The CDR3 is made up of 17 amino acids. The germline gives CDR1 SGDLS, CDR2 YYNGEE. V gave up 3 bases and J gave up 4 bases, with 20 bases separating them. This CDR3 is CASSAQLGGAGYNEQFF. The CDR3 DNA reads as TGTGCCAGCAGCGCCCAGCTAGGAGGGGCCGGATACAATGAGCAGTTCTTC.

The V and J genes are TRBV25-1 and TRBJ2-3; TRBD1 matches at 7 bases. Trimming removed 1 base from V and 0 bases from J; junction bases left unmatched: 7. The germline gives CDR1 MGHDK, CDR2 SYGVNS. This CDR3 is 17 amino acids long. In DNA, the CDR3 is TGTGCCAGCAGTGAATTAAAAGGACAGGCTAGCACAGATACGCAGTATTTT. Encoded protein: CASSELKGQASTDTQYF.

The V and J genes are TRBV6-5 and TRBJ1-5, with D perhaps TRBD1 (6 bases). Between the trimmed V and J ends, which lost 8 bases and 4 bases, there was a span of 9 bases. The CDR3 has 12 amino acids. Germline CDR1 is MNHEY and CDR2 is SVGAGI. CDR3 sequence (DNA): TGTGCCAGCCGTACAGGGAATCAGCCCCAGCATTTT. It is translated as CASRTGNQPQHF.

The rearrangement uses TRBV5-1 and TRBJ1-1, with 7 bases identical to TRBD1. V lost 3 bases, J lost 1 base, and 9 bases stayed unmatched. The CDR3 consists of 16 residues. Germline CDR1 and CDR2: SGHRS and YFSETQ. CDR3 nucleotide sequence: TGCGCCAGCAGCTCGAAACCGGGACAGCGGAACACTGAAGCTTTCTTT. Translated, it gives CASSSKPGQRNTEAFF.

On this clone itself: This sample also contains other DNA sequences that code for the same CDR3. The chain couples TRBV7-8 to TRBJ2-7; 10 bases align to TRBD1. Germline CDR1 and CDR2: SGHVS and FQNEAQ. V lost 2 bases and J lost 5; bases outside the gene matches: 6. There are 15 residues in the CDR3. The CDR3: CASSLKRDRGDEQYF. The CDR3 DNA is TGTGCCAGCAGCTTAAAGAGGGACAGGGGAGACGAGCAGTACTTC.

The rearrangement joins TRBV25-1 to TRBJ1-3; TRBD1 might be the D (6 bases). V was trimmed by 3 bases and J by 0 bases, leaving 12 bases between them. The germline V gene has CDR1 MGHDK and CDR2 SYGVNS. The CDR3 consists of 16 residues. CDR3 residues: CASSETGASSGNTIYF. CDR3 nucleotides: TGTGCCAGCAGTGAGACAGGAGCATCCTCTGGAAACACCATATATTTT.

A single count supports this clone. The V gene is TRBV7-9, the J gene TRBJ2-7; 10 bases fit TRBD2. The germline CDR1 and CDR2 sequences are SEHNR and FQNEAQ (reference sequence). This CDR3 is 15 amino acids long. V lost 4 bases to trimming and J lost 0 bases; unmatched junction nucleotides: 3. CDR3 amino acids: CASSSERGGSYEQYF. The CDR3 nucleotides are TGTGCCAGCAGCTCGGAGCGGGGGGGCTCCTACGAGCAGTACTTC. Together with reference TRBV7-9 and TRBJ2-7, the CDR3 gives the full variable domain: DTGVSQNPRHKITKRGQNVTFRCDPISEHNRLYWYRQTLGQGPEFLTYFQNEAQLEKSRLLSDRFSAERPKGSFSTLEIQRTEQGDSAMYLCASSSERGGSYEQYFGPGTRLTVT.

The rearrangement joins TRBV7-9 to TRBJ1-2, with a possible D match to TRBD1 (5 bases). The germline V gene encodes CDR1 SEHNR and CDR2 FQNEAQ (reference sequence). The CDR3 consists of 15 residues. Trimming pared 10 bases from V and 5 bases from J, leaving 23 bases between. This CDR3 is CATELEGPSGYGYTF. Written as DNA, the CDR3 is TGTGCCACCGAATTGGAGGGGCCGTCTGGGTATGGCTACACCTTC.

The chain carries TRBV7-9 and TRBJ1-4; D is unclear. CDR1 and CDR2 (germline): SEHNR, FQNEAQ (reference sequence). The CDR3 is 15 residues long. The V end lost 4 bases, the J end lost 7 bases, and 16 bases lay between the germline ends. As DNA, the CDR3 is TGTGCCAGCAGCTCTCGCTACACAGTGGGTGAAAAACTGTTTTTT. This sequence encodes CASSSRYTVGEKLFF.

The DNA of the CDR3 is TGTGCCAGCAGCTTATCGCGACTCGGCGAGGCTGAAAAACTGTTTTTT. Translated: CASSLSRLGEAEKLFF. The V call is TRBV7-8, the J call TRBJ1-4; D ambiguous. The CDR3 is 16 amino acids. Germline V gene sequence: CDR1 SGHVS, CDR2 FQNEAQ. With 2 bases removed from V and 7 bases from J, the gap between germline ends came to 17 bases.

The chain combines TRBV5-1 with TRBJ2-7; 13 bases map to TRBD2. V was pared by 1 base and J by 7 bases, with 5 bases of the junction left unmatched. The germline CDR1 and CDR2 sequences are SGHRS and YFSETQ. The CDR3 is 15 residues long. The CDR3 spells CASSLTSGGAEEQYF. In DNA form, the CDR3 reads TGCGCCAGCAGCTTGACTAGCGGGGGGGCTGAAGAGCAGTACTTC.

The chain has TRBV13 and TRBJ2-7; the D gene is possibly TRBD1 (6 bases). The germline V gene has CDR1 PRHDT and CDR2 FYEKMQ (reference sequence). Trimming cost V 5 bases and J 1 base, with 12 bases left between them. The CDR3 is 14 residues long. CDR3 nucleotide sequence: TGTGCCAGCAGCCAGGGACACCCGTCCTACGAGCAGTACTTC. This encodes CASSQGHPSYEQYF.

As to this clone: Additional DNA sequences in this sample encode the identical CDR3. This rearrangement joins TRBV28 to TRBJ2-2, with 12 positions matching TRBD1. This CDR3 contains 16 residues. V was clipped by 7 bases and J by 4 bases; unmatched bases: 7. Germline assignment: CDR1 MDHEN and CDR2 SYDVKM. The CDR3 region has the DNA TGTGCCAGCATCCCCGGGACAGGGGGCGCCACCGGGGAGCTGTTTTTT. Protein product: CASIPGTGGATGELFF. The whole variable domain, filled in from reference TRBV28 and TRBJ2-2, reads DVKVTQSSRYLVKRTGEKVFLECVQDMDHENMFWYRQDPGLGLRLIYFSYDVKMKEKGDIPEGYSVSREKKERFSLILESASTNQTSMYLCASIPGTGGATGELFFGEGSRLTVL.

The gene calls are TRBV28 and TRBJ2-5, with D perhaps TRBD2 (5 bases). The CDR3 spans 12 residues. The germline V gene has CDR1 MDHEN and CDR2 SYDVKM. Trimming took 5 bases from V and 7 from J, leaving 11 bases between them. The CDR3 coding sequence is TGTGCCAGCAGTGGAAACGAGGGGACCCAGTACTTC. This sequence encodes CASSGNEGTQYF. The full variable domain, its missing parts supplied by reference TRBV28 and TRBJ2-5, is DVKVTQSSRYLVKRTGEKVFLECVQDMDHENMFWYRQDPGLGLRLIYFSYDVKMKEKGDIPEGYSVSREKKERFSLILESASTNQTSMYLCASSGNEGTQYFGPGTRLLVL.

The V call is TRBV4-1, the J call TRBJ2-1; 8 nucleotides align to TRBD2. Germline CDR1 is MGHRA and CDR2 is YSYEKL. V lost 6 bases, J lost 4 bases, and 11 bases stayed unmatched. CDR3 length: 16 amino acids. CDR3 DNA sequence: TGCGCCAGCAGACCCGGACTAGCCAGTGAGTACAATGAGCAGTTCTTC. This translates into CASRPGLASEYNEQFF.

The CDR3, as DNA: TGTGCCAGCAAGGACAGGGTCCCTTTTGGAGCTTTCTTT. Translating gives CASKDRVPFGAFF. The chain employs TRBV6-1 and TRBJ1-1; 8 bases match TRBD1. Per germline, CDR1 MNHNS and CDR2 SASEGT. The CDR3 is 13 amino acids. The V segment lost 7 bases and the J segment 10 bases; nucleotides outside the gene matches: 11.

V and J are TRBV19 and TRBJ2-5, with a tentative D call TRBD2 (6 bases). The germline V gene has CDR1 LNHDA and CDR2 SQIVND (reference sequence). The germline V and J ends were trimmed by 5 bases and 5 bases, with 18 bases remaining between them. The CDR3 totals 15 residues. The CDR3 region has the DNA TGTGCCAGTAGTCATACCGGGGGACTTGGGGAGACCCAGTACTTC. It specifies CASSHTGGLGETQYF. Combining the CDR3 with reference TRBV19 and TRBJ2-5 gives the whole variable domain DGGITQSPKYLFRKEGQNVTLSCEQNLNHDAMYWYRQDPGQGLRLIYYSQIVNDFQKGDIAEGYSVSREKKESFPLTVTSAQKNPTAFYLCASSHTGGLGETQYFGPGTRLLVL.